A selection of T cell receptor beta chains follows, all from one sample in a study of shared clonotypes between healthy human individuals. Only in-frame clones appear in the TCRdb table, and some are missing; sequencing was by immunoSEQ multiplex PCR. The table lists about 2 million clones, roughly 96% of them singletons. Sequenced: naive CD4+ T cells sorted from blood. These receptors all stem from a man in his late teens or twenties in good health. The CDR3 runs from the conserved cysteine through the conserved F or W. A D gene is named only where the DNA matches it firmly. Size is omitted from some rows. Given values are once, few, many or a class for expanded clones.

size	D	J	V	DNA	CDR3
-	-	TRBJ2-1	TRBV5-6	TGTGCCAGCAGCTTGGGAGGGGGTTACAATGAGCAGTTCTTC	CASSLGGGYNEQFF
-	TRBD2	TRBJ2-4	TRBV7-9	TGTGCCAGCAGCTTAGTCTTACTAGCGGGGGATTTAGCCAAAAACATTCAGTACTTC	CASSLVLLAGDLAKNIQYF
-	-	TRBJ2-3	TRBV5-1	TGCGCCAGCAGCTTTCGGTGGGGAGATACGCAGTATTTT	CASSFRWGDTQYF
-	-	TRBJ1-2	TRBV7-9	TGTGCCAGCAGCTTAGTGGCGTTTAACCGAGAGGTTGGCTACACCTTC	CASSLVAFNREVGYTF
-	TRBD2	TRBJ2-2	TRBV7-2	TGTGCCAGCAGCTTGGGACTAGCGGGTACCGGGGAGCTGTTTTTT	CASSLGLAGTGELFF
-	-	TRBJ1-1	TRBV11-2	TGTGCCAGCAGCTCCCGGACAGACTCATTACCGAACACTGAAGCTTTCTTT	CASSSRTDSLPNTEAFF
-	-	TRBJ2-7	TRBV7-2	TGTGCCAGCAGCCAGTCGGGACCCTACGAGCAGTACTTC	CASSQSGPYEQYF
-	TRBD1	TRBJ2-2	TRBV7-3	TGTGCCAGCAGCTTAAGACAGGGGGCAGGCGGGGAGCTGTTTTTT	CASSLRQGAGGELFF
-	TRBD2	TRBJ2-7	TRBV27	TGTGCCAGCAGCCCCAGCGCGGGGGATTCTCCCTACGAGCAGTACTTC	CASSPSAGDSPYEQYF
-	-	TRBJ2-3	TRBV30	TGTGCCTGGAGTCGGGACTTCACAGATACGCAGTATTTT	CAWSRDFTDTQYF
-	-	TRBJ2-7	TRBV21-1	TGTGCCAGCAGCAAATGCCAGCGGGAGAAACCCTACGAGCAGTACTTC	CASSKCQREKPYEQYF
once	-	TRBJ1-5	TRBV5-5	TGTGCCAGCAGCTTGTCGGGCAGCCAAGTTCAGCCCCAGCATTTT	CASSLSGSQVQPQHF
once	TRBD2	TRBJ2-3	TRBV25-1	TGTGCCAGCTCCAAACTAGCGGGATTCACAGATACGCAGTATTTT	CASSKLAGFTDTQYF
few	-	TRBJ1-5	TRBV5-1	TGCGCCAGCAGCTTGGACAGTAGTTACAATCAGCCCCAGCATTTT	CASSLDSSYNQPQHF
-	TRBD1	TRBJ1-2	TRBV5-1	TGCGCCAGCAGCCTAAGGACAGGGGGAACCGTAGTCTATGGCTACACCTTC	CASSLRTGGTVVYGYTF
once	TRBD2	TRBJ2-5	TRBV10-3	TGTGCCATCAGTGCCCAGCGGGGATATCAAGAGACCCAGTACTTC	CAISAQRGYQETQYF
-	TRBD1	TRBJ1-2	TRBV27	TGTGCCAGCAGTTCAGGACAGGGGGCGTACGGCTACACCTTC	CASSSGQGAYGYTF
-	TRBD1	TRBJ2-4	TRBV5-4	TGTGCCAGCAGCTTGGGACAGGGGGACATTCAGTACTTC	CASSLGQGDIQYF
-	TRBD1	TRBJ2-5	TRBV5-1	TGCGCCAGCAGGATATATGACAGGGACCAAGAGACCCAGTACTTC	CASRIYDRDQETQYF
-	-	TRBJ1-2	TRBV7-9	TGTGCCAGCAGCTTAGAATCGTATGGCTACACCTTC	CASSLESYGYTF
few	-	TRBJ2-1	TRBV7-9	TGTGCCAGCAGCGACCGGGCCCTTGCATACAATGAGCAGTTCTTC	CASSDRALAYNEQFF
-	-	TRBJ2-7	TRBV12-2	TGTGCAAGTCGCTTAGGACTAGCGGGGGACCCCATCTCCTACGAGCAGTACTTC	CASRLGLAGDPISYEQYF
-	-	TRBJ1-4	TRBV14	TGTGCCAGCAGCCACACCCCCCTGGAAAAACTGTTTTTT	CASSHTPLEKLFF
-	-	TRBJ1-3	TRBV19	TGTGCCAGTAGTAGACGGGGGGGCGCGGCTGGAAACACCATATATTTT	CASSRRGGAAGNTIYF
-	TRBD1	TRBJ2-2	TRBV7-6	TGTGCCAGCAGCTCGACAGACAGGGTCCCCGGGGAGCTGTTTTTT	CASSSTDRVPGELFF
few	-	TRBJ2-7	TRBV5-4	TGTGCCAGCGTGGAGAGGGAAAAAAACGAGCAGTACTTC	CASVEREKNEQYF
once	-	TRBJ2-7	TRBV6-5	TGTGCCAGCAGTCCCTTCCTTCATTCAGAGCAGTACTTC	CASSPFLHSEQYF
-	TRBD1	TRBJ1-5	TRBV6-5	TGTGCCAGCAGGCCCGGGACAGGCAGCAATCAGCCCCAGCATTTT	CASRPGTGSNQPQHF
-	-	TRBJ2-5	TRBV5-4	TGTGCCAGCAGCCCCGTGGGGGCGGGCTCCAGGGAGACCCAGTACTTC	CASSPVGAGSRETQYF
-	-	TRBJ1-1	TRBV27	TGTGCCAGCAGTCTCCGCCCGGCTCCGAACACTGAAGCTTTCTTT	CASSLRPAPNTEAFF
once	TRBD1	TRBJ1-3	TRBV6-5	TGTGCCAGCAGTCCGGACAGGATCTCTGGAAACACCATATATTTT	CASSPDRISGNTIYF
-	-	TRBJ1-1	TRBV7-9	TGTGCCAGCAGCCTCCCGAAAACTCGGGCTTTCTTT	CASSLPKTRAFF
-	-	TRBJ2-7	TRBV27	TGTGCCAGCAGTTACAGGGAGGCCTACGAGCAGTACTTC	CASSYREAYEQYF
-	TRBD1	TRBJ2-7	TRBV18	TGTGCCAGCTCACCGGACAGGGGGCAGGACGAGCAGTACTTC	CASSPDRGQDEQYF
-	TRBD2	TRBJ2-7	TRBV7-9	TGTGCCAGCAGCCTGACTAGCGGGAGACCCTACGAGCAGTACTTC	CASSLTSGRPYEQYF
-	-	TRBJ1-3	TRBV18	TGTGCCAGCTCACCAAGTATCTCTGGAAACACCATATATTTT	CASSPSISGNTIYF
-	-	TRBJ2-3	TRBV4-3	TGCGCCAGCAGCCAAGACTACCTGAGCACAGATACGCAGTATTTT	CASSQDYLSTDTQYF
-	-	TRBJ2-6	TRBV2	TGTGCCAGCAGTCGGGGCAGGTCCCCATCTGGGGCCAACGTCCTGACTTTC	CASSRGRSPSGANVLTF
-	TRBD1	TRBJ1-6	TRBV4-1	TGCGCCAGCAGCCAAGAATCGGGGACAGGGCGGTCACCCCTCCACTTT	CASSQESGTGRSPLHF
-	TRBD2	TRBJ2-1	TRBV20-1	TGCAGAGGGACTAGCGCTGGGGAGCAGTTCTTC	CRGTSAGEQFF
few	-	TRBJ1-1	TRBV20-1	TGCAGTGCTTGGGAGAACACTGAAGCTTTCTTT	CSAWENTEAFF
-	TRBD2	TRBJ2-1	TRBV18	TGTGCCAGCTCCAAATCAGCGGGACTCTCCTACAATGAGCAGTTCTTC	CASSKSAGLSYNEQFF
-	TRBD1	TRBJ1-2	TRBV6-6	TGTGCCAGCAGCCCACCCCGACAGGGGCCTAACTATGGCTACACCTTC	CASSPPRQGPNYGYTF
-	-	TRBJ2-2	TRBV4-3	TGCGCCAGCAGCGCAGGACCAGTCACCGGGGAGCTGTTTTTT	CASSAGPVTGELFF
once	TRBD1	TRBJ1-6	TRBV2	TGTGCCAGCAGTCGAGGGGGCCTAGGTAATTCACCCCTCCACTTT	CASSRGGLGNSPLHF
-	TRBD2	TRBJ2-1	TRBV7-2	TGTGCCAGCAGCTTAGGCGGGAGCCTCAATGAGCAGTTCTTC	CASSLGGSLNEQFF
-	-	TRBJ1-2	TRBV5-1	TGCGCCAGCAGCCCGGAGGGTGGAGATGGCTACACCTTC	CASSPEGGDGYTF
-	TRBD1	TRBJ2-2	TRBV2	TGTGCAGGACAGGGCAACACCGGGGAGCTGTTTTTT	CAGQGNTGELFF
-	TRBD2	TRBJ2-7	TRBV5-6	TGTGCCAGCAGCACGGGACTAGCGGGACTCTACGAGCAGTACTTC	CASSTGLAGLYEQYF
-	TRBD2	TRBJ2-7	TRBV15	TGTGCCACCAGGAACCTCGGGCTAGCGGGGGCCGTCGAGCAGTACTTC	CATRNLGLAGAVEQYF
-	-	TRBJ2-5	TRBV5-1	TGCGCCAGCAGCTTGGGGACCAAAGAGACCCAGTACTTC	CASSLGTKETQYF
once	-	TRBJ2-5	TRBV4-1	TGCGCCAGCAGCCCCGGCCCTGTATCGGCGGAGACCCAGTACTTC	CASSPGPVSAETQYF
-	-	TRBJ2-7	TRBV2	TGTGCCAGCAGTGAAATACTGATCTCCTACGAGCAGTACTTC	CASSEILISYEQYF
-	TRBD2	TRBJ2-1	TRBV28	TGTGCCAGCACCTCTCCCGGGACTAGCTTCAATGAGCAGTTCTTC	CASTSPGTSFNEQFF
-	TRBD2	TRBJ2-3	TRBV4-3	TGCGCCAGCAGCCAAGATGCCGGACTAGCCGGCGCAGATACGCAGTATTTT	CASSQDAGLAGADTQYF